This T cell receptor (beta chain) was identified in a study of cytomegalovirus exposure and HLA in healthy donors. PCR used 60 Vbeta primers and 13 Jbeta primers. Sequencing used immunoSEQ multiplex PCR; TCRdb keeps in-frame clones, though not all of them. The table has about 42,000 clones, around half seen once. Healthy individuals who donated bone marrow served as the donors. Material: PBMCs. The receptor was derived from a human donor in good health.

Written as DNA, the CDR3 is TGTGCCAGCAGCTTAACTAGCGGGAGTGGGTACGAGCAGTACTTC. Amino acids: CASSLTSGSGYEQYF. The chain joins TRBV7-2 to TRBJ2-7; 11 bases fit TRBD2. Germline trimming cut 2 bases from V and 4 bases from J; bases unmatched to any gene: 4. Germline assignment: CDR1 SGHTA and CDR2 FQGNSA. This CDR3 region has 15 residues.